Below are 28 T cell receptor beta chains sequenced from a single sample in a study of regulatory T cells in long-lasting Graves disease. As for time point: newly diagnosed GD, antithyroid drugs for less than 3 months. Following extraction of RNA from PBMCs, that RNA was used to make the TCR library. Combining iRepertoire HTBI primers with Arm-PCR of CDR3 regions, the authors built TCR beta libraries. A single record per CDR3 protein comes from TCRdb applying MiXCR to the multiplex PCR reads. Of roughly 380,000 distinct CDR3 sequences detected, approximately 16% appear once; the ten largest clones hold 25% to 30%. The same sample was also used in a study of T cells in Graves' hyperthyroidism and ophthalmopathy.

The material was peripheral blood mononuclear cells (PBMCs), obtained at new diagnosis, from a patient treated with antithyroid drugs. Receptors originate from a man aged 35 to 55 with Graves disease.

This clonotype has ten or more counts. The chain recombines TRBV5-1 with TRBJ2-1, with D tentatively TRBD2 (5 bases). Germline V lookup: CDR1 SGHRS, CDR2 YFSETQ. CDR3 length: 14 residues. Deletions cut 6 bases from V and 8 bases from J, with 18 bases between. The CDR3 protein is CASNRTPREYEQFF. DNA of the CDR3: TGCGCCAGCAATCGGACTCCGCGAGAGTATGAGCAGTTCTTC. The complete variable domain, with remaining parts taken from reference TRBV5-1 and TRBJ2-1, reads KAGVTQTPRYLIKTRGQQVTLSCSPISGHRSVSWYQQTPGQGLQFLFEYFSETQRNKGNFPGRFSGRQFSNSRSEMNVSTLELGDSALYLCASNRTPREYEQFFGPGTRLTVL.

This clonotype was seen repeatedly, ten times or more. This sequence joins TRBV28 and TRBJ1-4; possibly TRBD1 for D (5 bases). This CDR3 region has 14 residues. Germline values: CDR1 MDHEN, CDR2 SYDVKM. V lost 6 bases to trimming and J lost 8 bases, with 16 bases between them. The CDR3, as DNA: TGTGCCAGCAGGGACCACGGGGGAGGAGAAAAACTGTTTTTT. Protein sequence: CASRDHGGGEKLFF.

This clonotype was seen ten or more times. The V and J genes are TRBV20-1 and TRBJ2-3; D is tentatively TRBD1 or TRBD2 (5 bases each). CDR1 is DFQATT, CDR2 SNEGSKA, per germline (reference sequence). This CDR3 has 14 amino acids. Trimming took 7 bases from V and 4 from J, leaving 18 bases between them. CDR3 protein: CSELMGDKPDTQYF. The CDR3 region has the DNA TGCAGTGAACTGATGGGGGATAAGCCAGATACGCAGTATTTT.

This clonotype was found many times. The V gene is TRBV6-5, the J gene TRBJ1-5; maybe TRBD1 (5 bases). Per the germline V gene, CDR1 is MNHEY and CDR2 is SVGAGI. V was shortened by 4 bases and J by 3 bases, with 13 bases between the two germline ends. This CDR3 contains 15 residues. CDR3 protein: CASSSGLLDNQPQHF. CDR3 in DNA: TGTGCCAGCAGTTCGGGACTCCTGGACAATCAGCCCCAGCATTTT.

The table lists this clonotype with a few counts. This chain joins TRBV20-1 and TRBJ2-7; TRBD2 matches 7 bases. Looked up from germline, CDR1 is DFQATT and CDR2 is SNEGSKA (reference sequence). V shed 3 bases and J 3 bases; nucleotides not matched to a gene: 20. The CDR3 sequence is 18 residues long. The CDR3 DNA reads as TGCAGTGCTAGGGACGATGGGATTAGCGGGCCCCGAGGCTACGAGCAGTACTTC. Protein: CSARDDGISGPRGYEQYF.

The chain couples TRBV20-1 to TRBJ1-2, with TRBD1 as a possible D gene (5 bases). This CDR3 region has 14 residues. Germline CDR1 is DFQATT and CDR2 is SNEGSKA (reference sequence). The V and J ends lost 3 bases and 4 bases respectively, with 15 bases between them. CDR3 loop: CSASRDGVFYGYTF. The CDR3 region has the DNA TGCAGTGCTAGTAGGGACGGAGTATTCTATGGCTACACCTTC.

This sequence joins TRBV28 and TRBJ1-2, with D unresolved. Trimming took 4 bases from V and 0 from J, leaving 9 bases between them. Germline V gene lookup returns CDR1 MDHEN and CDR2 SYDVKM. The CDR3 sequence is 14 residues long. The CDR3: CASSWAHANYGYTF. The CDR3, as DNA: TGTGCCAGCAGTTGGGCCCATGCTAACTATGGCTACACCTTC.

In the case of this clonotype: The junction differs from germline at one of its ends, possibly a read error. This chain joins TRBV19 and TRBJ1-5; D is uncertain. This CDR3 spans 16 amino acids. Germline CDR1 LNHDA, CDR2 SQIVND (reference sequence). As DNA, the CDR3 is TGTGCCAGTAGTATGCGCAGGTCGCATAGCAGTCAGCCCCAGCATTTT. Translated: CASSMRRSHSSQPQHF.

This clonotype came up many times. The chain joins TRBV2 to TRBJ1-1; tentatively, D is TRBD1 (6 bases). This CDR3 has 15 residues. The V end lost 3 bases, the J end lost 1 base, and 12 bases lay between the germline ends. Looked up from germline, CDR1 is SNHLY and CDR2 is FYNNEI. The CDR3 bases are TGTGCCAGCAGTGAGGGCCGGGGGCGGAACACTGAAGCTTTCTTT. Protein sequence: CASSEGRGRNTEAFF. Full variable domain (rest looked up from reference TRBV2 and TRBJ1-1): EPEVTQTPSHQVTQMGQEVILRCVPISNHLYFYWYRQILGQKVEFLVSFYNNEISEKSEIFDDQFSVERPDGSNFTLKIRSTKLEDSAMYFCASSEGRGRNTEAFFGQGTRLTVV.

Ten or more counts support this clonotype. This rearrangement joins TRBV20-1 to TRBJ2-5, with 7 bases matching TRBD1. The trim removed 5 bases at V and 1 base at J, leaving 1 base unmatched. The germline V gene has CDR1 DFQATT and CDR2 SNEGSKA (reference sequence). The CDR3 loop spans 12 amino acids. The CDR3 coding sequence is TGCAGTGCTCGGGACAGCCAAGAGACCCAGTACTTC. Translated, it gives CSARDSQETQYF.

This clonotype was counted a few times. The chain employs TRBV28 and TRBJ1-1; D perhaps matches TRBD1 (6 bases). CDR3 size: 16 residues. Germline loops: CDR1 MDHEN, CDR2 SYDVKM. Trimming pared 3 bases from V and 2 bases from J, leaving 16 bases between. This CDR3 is CASSFPHGQPNTEAFF. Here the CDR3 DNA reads TGTGCCAGCAGTTTTCCCCATGGACAGCCCAACACTGAAGCTTTCTTT.

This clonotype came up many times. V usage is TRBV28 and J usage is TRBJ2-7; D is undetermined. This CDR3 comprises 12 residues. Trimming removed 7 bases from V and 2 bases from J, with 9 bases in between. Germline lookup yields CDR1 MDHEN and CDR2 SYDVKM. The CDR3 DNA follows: TGTGCCAGCAACTACGGAACCTACGAGCAGTACTTC. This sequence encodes CASNYGTYEQYF.

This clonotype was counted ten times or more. The CDR3 protein is CASSLRGGGRRTEAFF. The CDR3 DNA is TGTGCCAGCAGCTTAAGGGGTGGGGGGCGCCGGACTGAAGCTTTCTTT. The chain joins TRBV7-3 to TRBJ1-1; perhaps TRBD1 as D (6 bases). CDR1 and CDR2 from the germline V gene are SGHTA and FQGTGA. V gave up 1 base and J gave up 5 bases, with 17 bases separating them. This CDR3 is 16 amino acids long.

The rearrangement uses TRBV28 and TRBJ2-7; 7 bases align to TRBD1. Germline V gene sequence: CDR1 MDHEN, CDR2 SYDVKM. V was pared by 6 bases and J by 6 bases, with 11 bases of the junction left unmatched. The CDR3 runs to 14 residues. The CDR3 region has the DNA TGTGCCAGCAGCATAGGGGGCGCTCCTCGCGAGCAGTACTTC. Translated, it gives CASSIGGAPREQYF.

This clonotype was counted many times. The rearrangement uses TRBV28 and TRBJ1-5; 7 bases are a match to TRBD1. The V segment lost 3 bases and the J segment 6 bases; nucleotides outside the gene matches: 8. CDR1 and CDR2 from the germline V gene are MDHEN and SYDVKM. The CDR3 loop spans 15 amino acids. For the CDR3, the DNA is TGTGCCAGCAGTTTCCAGGACAGGCTAGGTCAGCCCCAGCATTTT. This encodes CASSFQDRLGQPQHF.

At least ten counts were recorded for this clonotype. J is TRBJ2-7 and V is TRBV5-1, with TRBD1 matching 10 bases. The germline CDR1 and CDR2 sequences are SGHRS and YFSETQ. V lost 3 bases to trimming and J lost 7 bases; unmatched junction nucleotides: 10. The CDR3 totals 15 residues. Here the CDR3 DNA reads TGCGCCAGCAGCTCTCGGGACAGGGGAGGAGGAGAGCAGTACTTC. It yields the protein CASSSRDRGGGEQYF.

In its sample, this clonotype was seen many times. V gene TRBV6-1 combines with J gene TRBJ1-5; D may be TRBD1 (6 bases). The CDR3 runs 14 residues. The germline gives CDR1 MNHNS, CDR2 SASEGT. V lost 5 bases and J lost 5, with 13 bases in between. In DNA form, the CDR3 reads TGTGCCAGCAGTCGGACAGCCTTTCATCAGCCCCAGCATTTT. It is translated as CASSRTAFHQPQHF.

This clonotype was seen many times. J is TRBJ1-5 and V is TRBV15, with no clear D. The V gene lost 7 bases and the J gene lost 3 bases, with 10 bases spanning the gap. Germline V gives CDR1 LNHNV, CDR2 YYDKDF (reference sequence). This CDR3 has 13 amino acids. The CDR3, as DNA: TGTGCCACCAAGTCTGATCCCAATCAGCCCCAGCATTTT. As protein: CATKSDPNQPQHF.

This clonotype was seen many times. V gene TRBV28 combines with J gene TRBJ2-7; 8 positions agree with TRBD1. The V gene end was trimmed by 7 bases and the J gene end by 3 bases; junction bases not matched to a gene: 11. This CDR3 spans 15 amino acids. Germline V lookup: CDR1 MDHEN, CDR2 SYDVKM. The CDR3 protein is CASNRPRGLVYEQYF. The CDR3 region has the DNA TGTGCCAGCAATCGCCCCAGGGGGCTAGTCTACGAGCAGTACTTC. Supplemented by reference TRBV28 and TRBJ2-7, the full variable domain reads DVKVTQSSRYLVKRTGEKVFLECVQDMDHENMFWYRQDPGLGLRLIYFSYDVKMKEKGDIPEGYSVSREKKERFSLILESASTNQTSMYLCASNRPRGLVYEQYFGPGTRLTVT.

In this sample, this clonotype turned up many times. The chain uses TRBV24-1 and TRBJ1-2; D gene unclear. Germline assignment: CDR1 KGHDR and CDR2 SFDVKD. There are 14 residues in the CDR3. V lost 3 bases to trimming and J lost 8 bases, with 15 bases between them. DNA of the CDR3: TGTGCCACCAGTGATGCCCCGAGGGAAAGGGGCTACACCTTC. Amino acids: CATSDAPRERGYTF.

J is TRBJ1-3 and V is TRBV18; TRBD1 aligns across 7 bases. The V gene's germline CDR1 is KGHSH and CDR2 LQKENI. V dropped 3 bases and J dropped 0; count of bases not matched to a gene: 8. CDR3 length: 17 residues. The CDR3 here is CASSPRDSYNSGNTIYF. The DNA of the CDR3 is TGTGCCAGCTCACCCCGGGACAGCTACAACTCTGGAAACACCATATATTTT.

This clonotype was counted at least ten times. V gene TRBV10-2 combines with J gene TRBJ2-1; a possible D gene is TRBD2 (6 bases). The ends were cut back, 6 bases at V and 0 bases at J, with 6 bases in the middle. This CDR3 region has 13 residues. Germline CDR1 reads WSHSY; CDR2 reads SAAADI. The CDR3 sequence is CASRRDSYNEQFF. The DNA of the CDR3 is TGCGCCAGCAGGCGGGACTCCTACAATGAGCAGTTCTTC.

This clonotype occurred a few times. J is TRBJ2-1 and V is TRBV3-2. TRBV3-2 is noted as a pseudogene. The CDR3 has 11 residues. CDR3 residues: CASRDRVEWFF. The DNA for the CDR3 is TGTGCCAGCAGAGATAGGGTGGAGTGGTTCTTC.

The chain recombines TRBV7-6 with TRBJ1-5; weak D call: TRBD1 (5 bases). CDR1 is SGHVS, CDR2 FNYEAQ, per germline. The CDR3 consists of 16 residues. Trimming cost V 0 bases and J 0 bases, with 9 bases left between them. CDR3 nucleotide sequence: TGTGCCAGCAGCTTAGCAGCGACAGTTAGCAATCAGCCCCAGCATTTT. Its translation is CASSLAATVSNQPQHF.

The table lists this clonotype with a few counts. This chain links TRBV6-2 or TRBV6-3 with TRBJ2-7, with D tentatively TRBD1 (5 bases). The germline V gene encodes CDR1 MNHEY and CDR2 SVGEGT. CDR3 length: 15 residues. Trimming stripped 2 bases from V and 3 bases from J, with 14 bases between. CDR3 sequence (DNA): TGTGCCAGCAGTTACGCCGTAGTCAGGGACTACGAGCAGTACTTC. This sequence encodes CASSYAVVRDYEQYF.

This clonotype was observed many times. As DNA, the CDR3 is TGTGCCAGCAGCCCCGACCACGCGTCCGAGCAGTACTTC. Protein sequence: CASSPDHASEQYF. The chain couples TRBV6-1 to TRBJ2-7; D gene uncertain. Germline CDR1 and CDR2: MNHNS and SASEGT. The CDR3 runs to 13 residues. Between the trimmed V and J ends, which lost 6 bases and 6 bases, there was a span of 15 bases.

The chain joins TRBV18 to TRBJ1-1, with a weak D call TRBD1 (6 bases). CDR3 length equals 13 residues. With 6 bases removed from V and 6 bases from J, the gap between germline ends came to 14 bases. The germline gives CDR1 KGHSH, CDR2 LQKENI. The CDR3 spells CASSLQGDAEAFF. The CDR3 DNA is TGTGCCAGCTCGCTACAGGGTGACGCTGAAGCTTTCTTT. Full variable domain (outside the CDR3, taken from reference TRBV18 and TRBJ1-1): NAGVMQNPRHLVRRRGQEARLRCSPMKGHSHVYWYRQLPEEGLKFMVYLQKENIIDESGMPKERFSAEFPKEGPSILRIQQVVRGDSAAYFCASSLQGDAEAFFGQGTRLTVV.

The CDR3 region has the DNA TGTGCCAGCAGTTTAGGCGGACCGGGCTATGGCTACACCTTC. Encoded protein: CASSLGGPGYGYTF. The chain recombines TRBV12-3 or TRBV12-4 with TRBJ1-2; D gene unclear. V lost 1 base to trimming and J lost 4 bases, with 10 bases between them. This CDR3 comprises 14 residues.